Following are 7 T cell receptor beta chains from one sample sequenced in a study of monozygotic twins with inflammatory bowel disease. One entry per CDR3 protein, without DNA, is what TCRdb gives after re-calling the 5' RACE reads. The sample has more than 300,000 distinct CDR3 sequences; the top ten hold approximately 2.4%. The sample comprised blood. These receptor sequences come from a human donor with ulcerative colitis or Crohn's disease, or a healthy co-twin of an affected twin (not recorded which).

This chain connects TRBV29-1 to TRBJ2-6; TCRdb returns TRBD1, unconfirmable since there is no DNA. Germline loops: CDR1 SQVTM, CDR2 ANQGSEA. The CDR3 runs 15 residues. The CDR3 is CSVGQASSGANVLTF. Together with reference TRBV29-1 and TRBJ2-6, the CDR3 gives the full variable domain: SAVISQKPSRDICQRGTSLTIQCQVDSQVTMMFWYRQQPGQSLTLIATANQGSEATYESGFVIDKFPISRPNLTFSTLTVSNMSPEDSSIYLCSVGQASSGANVLTFGAGSRLTVL.

The genes are TRBV7-2 and TRBJ1-2; TCRdb designates TRBD1, a call that cannot be tested without DNA. CDR1 is SGHTA, CDR2 FQGNSA, per germline. This CDR3 spans 16 amino acids. This chain's CDR3 is CASSPYPGGDSYGYTF.

The J gene is TRBJ2-2, the V gene TRBV25-1; TCRdb's D gene call, TRBD1, goes unchecked for lack of DNA. Germline-derived CDR1 and CDR2 are MGHDK and SYGVNS. The CDR3 runs to 14 residues. The chain's CDR3 is CASRWTGDTGELFF. The full variable domain, with the rest looked up from reference TRBV25-1 and TRBJ2-2, is EADIYQTPRYLVIGTGKKITLECSQTMGHDKMYWYQQDPGMELHLIHYSYGVNSTEKGDLSSESTVSRIRTEHFPLTLESARPSHTSQYLCASRWTGDTGELFFGEGSRLTVL.

The chain is built from TRBV4-3 and TRBJ2-7; the TCRdb D gene call, TRBD2, has no DNA to confirm it. Looked up from germline, CDR1 is LGHNA and CDR2 is YSLEER. The CDR3 runs to 15 residues. The chain's CDR3 is CASSQDSGGLYEQYF.

J is TRBJ2-7 and V is TRBV5-1; as DNA is missing, the TRBD1 call by TCRdb cannot be tested. The CDR3 runs to 14 residues. Germline CDR1 reads SGHRS; CDR2 reads YFSETQ. The CDR3: CASSLTGPSYEQYF.

The genes are TRBV6-1 and TRBJ1-5; TCRdb designates TRBD1, a call that cannot be tested without DNA. The CDR3 is made up of 18 amino acids. Germline lookup yields CDR1 MNHNS and CDR2 SASEGT. CDR3 protein: CASKRDRDVFPHNQPQHF.

V is TRBV5-1 and J is TRBJ2-7; TCRdb's D gene call, TRBD1, goes unchecked for lack of DNA. The CDR3 has 16 residues. From germline, CDR1 is SGHRS and CDR2 YFSETQ. The CDR3 protein is CASSLQPGQGIYEQYF. Drawing the rest from reference TRBV5-1 and TRBJ2-7, the complete variable domain is KAGVTQTPRYLIKTRGQQVTLSCSPISGHRSVSWYQQTPGQGLQFLFEYFSETQRNKGNFPGRFSGRQFSNSRSEMNVSTLELGDSALYLCASSLQPGQGIYEQYFGPGTRLTVT.